This TCR beta chain is from a study of blood T cell repertoires in COVID-19. Method: immunoSEQ multiplex PCR; TCRdb's copy keeps in-frame clones and lacks some. The table records 210,000 or so clones, 75% to 90% of them present only once. Sequenced input: peripheral blood. The source is a human donor in a cohort sampled during active COVID-19.

The CDR3 region has the DNA TGTGCCAGCAGCCCCAGGGGTATAGGCACCGGGGAGCTGTTTTTT. Amino acids: CASSPRGIGTGELFF. The chain uses TRBV5-5 and TRBJ2-2, with D tentatively TRBD1 (6 bases). Between the trimmed V and J ends, which lost 4 bases and 4 bases, there was a span of 14 bases. Germline V gene data show CDR1 as SGHKS and CDR2 as YYEKEE (reference sequence). This CDR3 comprises 15 residues.